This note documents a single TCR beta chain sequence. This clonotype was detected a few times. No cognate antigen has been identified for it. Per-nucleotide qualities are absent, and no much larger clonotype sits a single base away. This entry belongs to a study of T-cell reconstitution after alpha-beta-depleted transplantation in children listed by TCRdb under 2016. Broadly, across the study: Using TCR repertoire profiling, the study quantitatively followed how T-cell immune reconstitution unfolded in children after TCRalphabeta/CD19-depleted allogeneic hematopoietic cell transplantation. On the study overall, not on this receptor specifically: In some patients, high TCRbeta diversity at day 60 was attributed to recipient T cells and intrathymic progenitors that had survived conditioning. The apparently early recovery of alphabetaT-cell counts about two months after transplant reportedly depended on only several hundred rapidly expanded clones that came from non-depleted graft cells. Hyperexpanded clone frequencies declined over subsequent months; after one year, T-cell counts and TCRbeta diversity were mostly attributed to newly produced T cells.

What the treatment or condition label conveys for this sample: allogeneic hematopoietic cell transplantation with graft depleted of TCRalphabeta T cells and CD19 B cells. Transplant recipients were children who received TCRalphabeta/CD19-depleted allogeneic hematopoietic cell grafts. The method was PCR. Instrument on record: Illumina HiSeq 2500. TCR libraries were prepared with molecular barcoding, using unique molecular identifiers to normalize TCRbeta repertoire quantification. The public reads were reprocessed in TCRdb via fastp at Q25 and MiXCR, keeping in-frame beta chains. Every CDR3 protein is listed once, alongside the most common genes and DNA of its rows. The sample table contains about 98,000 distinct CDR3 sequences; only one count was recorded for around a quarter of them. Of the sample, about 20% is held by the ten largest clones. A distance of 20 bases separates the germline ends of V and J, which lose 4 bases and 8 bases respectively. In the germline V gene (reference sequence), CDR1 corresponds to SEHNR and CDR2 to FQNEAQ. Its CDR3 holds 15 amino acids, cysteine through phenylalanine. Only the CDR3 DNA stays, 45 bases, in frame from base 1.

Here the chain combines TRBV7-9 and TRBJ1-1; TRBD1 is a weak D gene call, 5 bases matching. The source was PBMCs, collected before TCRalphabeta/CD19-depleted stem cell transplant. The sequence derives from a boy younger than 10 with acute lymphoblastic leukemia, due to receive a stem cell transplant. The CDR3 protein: CASSWPTEGHLEAFF. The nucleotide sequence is TGTGCCAGCAGCTGGCCGACAGAGGGTCATTTAGAAGCTTTCTTT.